This entry features one T cell receptor (beta chain) sequence. The protocol was immunoSEQ multiplex PCR, while the TCRdb copy is restricted to in-frame clones and leaves out a portion. Among 150,000 or so clones listed, roughly 89% were seen once. V was trimmed by 2 bases and J by 7 bases, leaving 15 bases between them. In germline, CDR1 is MNHEY, CDR2 SVGEGT. The CDR3 covers 15 residues. This record comes from a study of control samples from healthy donors and cancer patients. Input material: blood. The chain is built from TRBV6-2 or TRBV6-3 and TRBJ2-1; possible D gene TRBD2, 6 bases. This clonotype originated in a man aged 25 to 40 in good health. CDR3 sequence: CASSYDGSGENEQFF. CDR3 nucleotide sequence: TGTGCCAGCAGTTACGACGGGAGTGGGGAGAATGAGCAGTTCTTC.